The 11 T cell receptor beta chains reported below all come from one sample, sequenced in a study of blood T cell repertoires in COVID-19. The method was immunoSEQ multiplex PCR; TCRdb's version includes in-frame clones alone and lacks a portion of them. The sample has 70,000 or so clones, 65% to 85% seen once. Sequencing was done on a sample of peripheral blood. These receptors were obtained from a man aged 60-69 years with COVID-19, enrolled during active disease.

This clone was seen once. V and J are TRBV7-2 and TRBJ2-5, with TRBD2 matching 8 bases. The CDR3 is 15 amino acids. Germline V CDR1 and CDR2: SGHTA, FQGNSA. With V trimmed by 3 bases and J by 5 bases, 8 bases remained unmatched. CDR3 sequence (DNA): TGTGCCAGCAGCTTTGCCCCGGGGGGGTGGGAGACCCAGTACTTC. Translated, it gives CASSFAPGGWETQYF.

The chain employs TRBV29-1 and TRBJ2-2, with D unclear. Germline V gives CDR1 SQVTM, CDR2 ANQGSEA. The CDR3 is made up of 13 amino acids. Trimming took off 5 bases at V and 4 bases at J, with 11 bases between the two ends. The CDR3: CSVFMKLTGELFF. DNA of the CDR3: TGCAGCGTTTTCATGAAGCTCACCGGGGAGCTGTTTTTT.

The chain couples TRBV5-1 to TRBJ1-4; possibly TRBD1 for D (6 bases). The germline V and J ends were trimmed by 5 bases and 5 bases, with 16 bases remaining between them. This CDR3 contains 15 residues. The V gene's germline CDR1 is SGHRS and CDR2 YFSETQ. CDR3 amino acids: CASSRWTAKNEKLFF. CDR3 bases: TGCGCCAGCAGTCGCTGGACAGCGAAGAATGAAAAACTGTTTTTT. Full variable domain (missing parts from reference TRBV5-1 and TRBJ1-4): KAGVTQTPRYLIKTRGQQVTLSCSPISGHRSVSWYQQTPGQGLQFLFEYFSETQRNKGNFPGRFSGRQFSNSRSEMNVSTLELGDSALYLCASSRWTAKNEKLFFGSGTQLSVL.

This clone was found once. The chain is built from TRBV4-1 and TRBJ1-5; 8 bases fit TRBD1. V lost 4 bases, J lost 7 bases, and 6 bases stayed unmatched. This CDR3 comprises 14 residues. Germline CDR1 reads MGHRA; CDR2 reads YSYEKL. For the CDR3, the DNA is TGCGCCAGCAGCCTGGGACAGGAGGTGCAGCCCCAGCATTTT. It translates to CASSLGQEVQPQHF.

This clone was observed a single time. This chain links TRBV5-1 with TRBJ2-5; 9 nucleotides align to TRBD1. The CDR3 extends over 15 amino acids. V shed 2 bases, J shed 5 bases, and the junction held 7 bases outside the gene matches. Per the germline V gene, CDR1 is SGHRS and CDR2 is YFSETQ. DNA of the CDR3: TGCGCCAGCAGCTTCTCCGGGACAGGGATGGAGACCCAGTACTTC. This sequence encodes CASSFSGTGMETQYF.

To note about this clone: The same CDR3 also results from other DNA sequences found in this sample. V is TRBV18 and J is TRBJ2-6; TRBD1 is a possible D gene (5 bases). V lost 4 bases, J lost 3 bases, and 10 bases lay in between. The CDR3 covers 15 residues. Germline-derived CDR1 and CDR2 are KGHSH and LQKENI. The CDR3 DNA is TGTGCCAGCTCACAAACAGGAAATGGGGCCAACGTCCTGACTTTC. This gives the protein CASSQTGNGANVLTF. Variable domain in full (rest from reference TRBV18 and TRBJ2-6): NAGVMQNPRHLVRRRGQEARLRCSPMKGHSHVYWYRQLPEEGLKFMVYLQKENIIDESGMPKERFSAEFPKEGPSILRIQQVVRGDSAAYFCASSQTGNGANVLTFGAGSRLTVL.

V gene TRBV3-1 (or the pseudogene TRBV3-2) combines with J gene TRBJ1-1; D ambiguous. Germline lookup yields CDR1 LGHDT and CDR2 YNNKEL (reference sequence). Trimming took off 6 bases at V and 0 bases at J, with 8 bases between the two ends. The CDR3 sequence is 13 residues long. The CDR3 reads CASSYSMNTEAFF. The DNA for the CDR3 is TGTGCCAGCAGTTATAGCATGAACACTGAAGCTTTCTTT.

V usage is TRBV6-5 and J usage is TRBJ2-7; the match to TRBD2 covers 11 bases. V shed 6 bases, J shed 6 bases, and the junction held 4 bases outside the gene matches. The CDR3 has 13 residues. Germline V gene lookup returns CDR1 MNHEY and CDR2 SVGAGI. The CDR3 DNA sequence: TGTGCCAGCAGATTTACTAGCGGGAGCGAGCAGTACTTC. This sequence encodes CASRFTSGSEQYF.

In DNA form, the CDR3 reads TGTGCCAGTAGTATAGCCGGGACTAGCGGGAGGGCCTTCTTTGTCACAGATACGCAGTATTTT. Its protein is CASSIAGTSGRAFFVTDTQYF. The chain recombines TRBV19 with TRBJ2-3; the match to TRBD2 covers 16 bases. Germline V CDR1 and CDR2: LNHDA, SQIVND (reference sequence). CDR3 length: 21 amino acids. V was pared by 1 base and J by 2 bases, with 12 bases of the junction left unmatched.

The J gene is TRBJ2-7, the V gene TRBV12-3 or TRBV12-4; D possibly corresponds to TRBD1 (6 bases). This CDR3 comprises 12 residues. V gave up 5 bases and J gave up 1 base, with 6 bases separating them. The CDR3: CASSGQSYEQYF. CDR3 in DNA: TGTGCCAGCAGTGGACAGTCCTACGAGCAGTACTTC.

The chain employs TRBV10-2 and TRBJ2-3; weak D call: TRBD2 (5 bases). Germline V CDR1 and CDR2: WSHSY, SAAADI. Trimming took off 3 bases at V and 7 bases at J, with 8 bases between the two ends. The CDR3 sequence is 12 residues long. CDR3 sequence reads: CASSDPGNTQYF. The CDR3 DNA sequence: TGCGCCAGCAGTGACCCGGGGAATACGCAGTATTTT.